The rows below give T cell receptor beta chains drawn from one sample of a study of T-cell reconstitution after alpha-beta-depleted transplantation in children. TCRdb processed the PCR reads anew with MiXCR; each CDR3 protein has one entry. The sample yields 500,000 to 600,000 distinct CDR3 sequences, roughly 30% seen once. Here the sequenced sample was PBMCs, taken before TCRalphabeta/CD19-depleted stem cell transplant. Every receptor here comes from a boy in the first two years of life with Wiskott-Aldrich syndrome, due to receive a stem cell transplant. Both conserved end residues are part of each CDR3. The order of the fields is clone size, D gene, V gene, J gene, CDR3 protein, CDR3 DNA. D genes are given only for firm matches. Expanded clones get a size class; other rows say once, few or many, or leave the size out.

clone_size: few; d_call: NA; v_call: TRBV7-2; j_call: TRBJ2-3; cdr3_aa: CASSLGGSRDTQYF; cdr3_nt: TGTGCCAGCAGCTTGGGTGGGAGTAGAGATACGCAGTATTTT
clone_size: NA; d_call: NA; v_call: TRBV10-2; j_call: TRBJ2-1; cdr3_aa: CASSGPLWGLPHYNEQFF; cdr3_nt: TGCGCCAGCAGTGGGCCCCTCTGGGGGTTGCCTCACTACAATGAGCAGTTCTTC
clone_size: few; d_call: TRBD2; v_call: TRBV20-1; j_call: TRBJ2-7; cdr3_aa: CSTGTSGMDEQYF; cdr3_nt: TGCAGTACAGGGACTAGCGGGATGGACGAGCAGTACTTC
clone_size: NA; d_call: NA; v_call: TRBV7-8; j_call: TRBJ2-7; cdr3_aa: CASSLRQSRTYEQYF; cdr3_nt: TGTGCCAGCAGCTTACGACAGTCCCGGACCTACGAGCAGTACTTC
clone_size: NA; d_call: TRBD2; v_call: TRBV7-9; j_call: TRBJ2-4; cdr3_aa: CASSDGTSGIAKNIQYF; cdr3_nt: TGTGCCAGCAGCGACGGGACTAGCGGAATAGCCAAAAACATTCAGTACTTC
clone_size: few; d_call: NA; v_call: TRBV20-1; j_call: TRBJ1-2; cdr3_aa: CSATIQGSKGYTF; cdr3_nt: TGCAGTGCTACGATACAGGGAAGTAAGGGCTACACCTTC
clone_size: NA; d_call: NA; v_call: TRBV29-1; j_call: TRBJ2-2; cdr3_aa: CSVEVGTATNTGELFF; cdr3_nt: TGCAGCGTTGAAGTTGGGACGGCTACGAACACCGGGGAGCTGTTTTTT
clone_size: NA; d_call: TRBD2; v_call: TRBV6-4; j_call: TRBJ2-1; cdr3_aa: CASSELAGGPHEQFF; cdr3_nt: TGTGCCAGCAGTGAGCTAGCGGGAGGGCCCCATGAGCAGTTCTTC
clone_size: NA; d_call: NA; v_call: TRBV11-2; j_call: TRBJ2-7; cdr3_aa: CASSLSSLSYEQYF; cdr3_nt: TGTGCCAGCAGCTTGTCTTCCCTTTCCTACGAGCAGTACTTC
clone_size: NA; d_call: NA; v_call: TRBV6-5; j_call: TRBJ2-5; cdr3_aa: CASSYSGTVQETQYF; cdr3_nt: TGTGCCAGCAGTTACTCAGGGACCGTCCAAGAGACCCAGTACTTC
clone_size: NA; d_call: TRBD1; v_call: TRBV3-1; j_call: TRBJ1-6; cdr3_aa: CASSQGTGGIIPSSPLHF; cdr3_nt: TGTGCCAGCAGCCAAGGGACAGGGGGCATAATCCCTAGTTCACCCCTCCACTTT
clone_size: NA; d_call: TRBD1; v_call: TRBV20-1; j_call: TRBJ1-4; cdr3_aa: CSASTGKDEKLFF; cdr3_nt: TGCAGTGCTTCGACAGGGAAGGATGAAAAACTGTTTTTT
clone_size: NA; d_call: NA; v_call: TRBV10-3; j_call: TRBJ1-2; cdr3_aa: CAIKDGNYGYTF; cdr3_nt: TGTGCCATCAAGGACGGAAACTATGGCTACACCTTC
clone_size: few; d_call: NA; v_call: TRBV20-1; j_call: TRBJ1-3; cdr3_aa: CSALRRSSGNTIYF; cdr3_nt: TGCAGTGCTTTAAGACGGAGCTCTGGAAACACCATATATTTT
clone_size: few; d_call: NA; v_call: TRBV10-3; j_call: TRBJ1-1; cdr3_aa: CAISGGGPGEAFF; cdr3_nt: TGTGCCATCAGTGGGGGGGGGCCCGGAGAAGCTTTCTTT
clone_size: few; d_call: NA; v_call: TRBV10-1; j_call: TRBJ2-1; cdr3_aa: CASSSTGTKYNEQFF; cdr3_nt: TGCGCCAGCAGTTCGACCGGGACAAAATACAATGAGCAGTTCTTC
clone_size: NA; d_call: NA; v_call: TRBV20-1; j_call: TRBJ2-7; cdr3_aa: CSASLGRLGTYEQYF; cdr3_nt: TGCAGTGCTAGCCTCGGAAGACTAGGGACCTACGAGCAGTACTTC
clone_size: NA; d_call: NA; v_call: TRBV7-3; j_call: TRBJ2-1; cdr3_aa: CASSHSGEQFF; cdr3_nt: TGTGCCAGCAGCCATAGCGGAGAGCAGTTCTTC
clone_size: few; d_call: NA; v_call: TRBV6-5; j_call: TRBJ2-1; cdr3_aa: CASSYEGGGYNEQFF; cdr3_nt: TGTGCCAGCAGTTACGAAGGTGGGGGCTACAATGAGCAGTTCTTC
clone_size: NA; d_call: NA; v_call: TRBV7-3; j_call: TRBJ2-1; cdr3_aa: CASSPRLGQTNNEQFF; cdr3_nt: TGTGCCAGCAGCCCAAGGCTAGGACAGACCAACAATGAGCAGTTCTTC
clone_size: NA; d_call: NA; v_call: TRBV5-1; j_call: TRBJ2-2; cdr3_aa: CASSPKIGGTGELFF; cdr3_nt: TGCGCCAGCAGCCCAAAGATCGGGGGCACCGGGGAGCTGTTTTTT
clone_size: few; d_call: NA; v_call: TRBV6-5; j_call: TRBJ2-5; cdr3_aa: CASSYREFGTQYF; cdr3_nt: TGTGCCAGCAGTTACAGGGAGTTCGGGACCCAGTACTTC
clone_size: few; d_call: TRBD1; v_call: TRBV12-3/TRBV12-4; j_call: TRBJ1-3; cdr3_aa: CASSLQGVAGNTIYF; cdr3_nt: TGTGCCAGCAGTCTGCAGGGGGTCGCCGGAAACACCATATATTTT
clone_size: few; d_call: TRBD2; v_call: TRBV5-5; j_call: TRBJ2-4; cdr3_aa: CASSLGLAGLLAKNIQYF; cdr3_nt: TGTGCCAGCAGCTTGGGACTAGCGGGTCTACTAGCCAAAAACATTCAGTACTTC
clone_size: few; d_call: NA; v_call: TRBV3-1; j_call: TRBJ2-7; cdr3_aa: CASSPTGLAGEQYF; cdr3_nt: TGTGCCAGCAGCCCGACGGGGCTAGCAGGCGAGCAGTACTTC
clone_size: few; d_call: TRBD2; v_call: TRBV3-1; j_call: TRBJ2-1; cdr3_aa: CASSPSGINPPLF; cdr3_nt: TGTGCCAGCAGCCCCAGCGGGATCAACCCCCCGCTCTTC
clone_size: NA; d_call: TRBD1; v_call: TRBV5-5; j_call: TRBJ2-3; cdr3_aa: CASSLPGQGGDTQYF; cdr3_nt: TGTGCCAGCAGCTTGCCGGGACAGGGAGGAGATACGCAGTATTTT
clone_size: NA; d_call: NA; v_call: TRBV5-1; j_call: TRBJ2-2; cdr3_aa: CASSLGERLNTGELFF; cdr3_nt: TGCGCCAGCAGCTTGGGGGAGCGGTTAAACACCGGGGAGCTGTTTTTT
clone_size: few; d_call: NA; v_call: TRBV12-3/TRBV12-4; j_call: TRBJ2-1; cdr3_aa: CASSLAALLTYNEQFF; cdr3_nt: TGTGCCAGCAGTTTAGCTGCCCTTCTCACCTACAATGAGCAGTTCTTC
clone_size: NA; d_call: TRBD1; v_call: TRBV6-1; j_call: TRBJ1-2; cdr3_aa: CASSRQGRRYGYTF; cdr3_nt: TGTGCCAGCAGCCGACAGGGACGGCGGTATGGCTACACCTTC
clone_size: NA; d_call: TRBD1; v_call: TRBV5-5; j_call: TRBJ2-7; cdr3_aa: CASSLTGTGNVYEQYF; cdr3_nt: TGTGCCAGCAGCTTGACCGGGACAGGGAATGTGTACGAGCAGTACTTC
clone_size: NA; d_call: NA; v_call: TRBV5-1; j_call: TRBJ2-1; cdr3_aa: CASSPDQRGNEQFF; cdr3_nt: TGCGCCAGCAGCCCGGACCAAAGGGGCAATGAGCAGTTCTTC
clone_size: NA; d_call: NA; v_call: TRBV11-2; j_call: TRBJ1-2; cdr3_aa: CASSLVTRGGYTF; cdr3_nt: TGTGCCAGCAGCTTAGTCACCAGGGGTGGCTACACCTTC
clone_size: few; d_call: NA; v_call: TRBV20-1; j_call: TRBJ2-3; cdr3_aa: CSASGTNTDTQYF; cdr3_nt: TGCAGTGCTAGCGGGACGAACACAGATACGCAGTATTTT
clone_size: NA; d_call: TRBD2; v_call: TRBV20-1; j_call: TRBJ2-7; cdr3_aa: CSATPGLAYSYEQYF; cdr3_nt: TGCAGTGCAACACCGGGACTAGCGTACTCCTACGAGCAGTACTTC